This T cell receptor (beta chain) was retrieved from a study of blood T cells in healthy people across ages. Points from the study as a whole: For the donors, CMV status was unknown and possibly confounded expanded clonotype changes. Per-million-T-cell TCR beta diversity fell roughly linearly with age. Across samples, TCR beta diversity tracked strongly with naive T cell percentage.

About this clonotype itself: Antigen: not known.

For the second PCR, which ran for 7 to 11 cycles, a sample-barcoded 5' primer and a J-beta primer mix were used. No fewer than 2.5 million CDR3-containing paired-end reads came from each sample. TCRdb reprocessed the 5' RACE reads via MiXCR and lists one record per CDR3 protein. In the table there are 850,000 to 1,000,000 distinct CDR3 sequences, about 44% of which are singletons. V was clipped by 3 bases and J by 1 base, with 11 bases between them. Germline values: CDR1 SGDLS, CDR2 YYNGEE. The CDR3 has 14 amino acids. This chain connects TRBV9 to TRBJ2-7; D possibly corresponds to TRBD2 (6 bases). This receptor was taken from a man younger than 40 in good health. The sequenced sample was blood. The CDR3 bases are TGTGCCAGCAGCGCAGAGGACTATTCCTACGAGCAGTACTTC. It yields the protein CASSAEDYSYEQYF.